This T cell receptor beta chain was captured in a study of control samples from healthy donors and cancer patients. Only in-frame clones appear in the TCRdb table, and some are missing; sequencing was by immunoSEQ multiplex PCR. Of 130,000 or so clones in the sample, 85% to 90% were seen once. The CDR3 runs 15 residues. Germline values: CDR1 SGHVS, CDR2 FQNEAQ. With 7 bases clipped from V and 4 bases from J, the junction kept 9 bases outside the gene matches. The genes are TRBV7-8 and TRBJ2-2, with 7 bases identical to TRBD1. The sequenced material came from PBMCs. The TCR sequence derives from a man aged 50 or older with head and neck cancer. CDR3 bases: TGTGCCAGCAACACAAAGGGGGCTGCCACCGGGGAGCTGTTTTTT. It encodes CASNTKGAATGELFF.